The 24 T cell receptor beta chains given below trace back to one sample, sequenced in a study of blood T cell repertoires in COVID-19. Some clones are missing from TCRdb's copy, which holds only in-frame ones; the method was immunoSEQ multiplex PCR. Counted here are 75,000 to 80,000 clones, 75% to 90% occurring once; the ten biggest clones make up 18%. Sequenced input: peripheral blood. Receptors were obtained from a human donor in a cohort sampled during active COVID-19.

This clone was seen once. This sequence joins TRBV27 and TRBJ2-7, with 9 bases aligning to TRBD1. V was pared by 2 bases and J by 0 bases, with 8 bases of the junction left unmatched. The CDR3 runs to 17 residues. Germline V gene data show CDR1 as MNHEY and CDR2 as SMNVEV (reference sequence). The CDR3 loop is CASSLGIPGQGSYEQYF. CDR3 sequence (DNA): TGTGCCAGCAGTTTAGGGATCCCGGGACAGGGCTCCTACGAGCAGTACTTC.

The chain links TRBV4-1 to TRBJ2-3, with D unclear. Germline loops: CDR1 MGHRA, CDR2 YSYEKL. This CDR3 comprises 15 residues. V was trimmed by 0 bases and J by 4 bases, leaving 11 bases between them. CDR3 nucleotide sequence: TGCGCCAGCAGCCAAGATTCAAACAGTCCAGATACGCAGTATTTT. Translation gives CASSQDSNSPDTQYF.

This sequence joins TRBV19 and TRBJ2-3; perhaps TRBD1 as D (6 bases). The germline CDR1 and CDR2 sequences are LNHDA and SQIVND (reference sequence). Trimming stripped 1 base from V and 5 bases from J, with 16 bases between. This CDR3 region has 16 residues. As DNA, the CDR3 is TGTGCCAGTAGTATAGGAACAGGGTCGGGAAAAGATACGCAGTATTTT. It codes for CASSIGTGSGKDTQYF.

This chain links TRBV9 with TRBJ2-3; D gene ambiguous. CDR3 length: 12 amino acids. V shed 3 bases and J shed 4 bases, with 6 bases lying between them. The germline V gene has CDR1 SGDLS and CDR2 YYNGEE. The DNA of the CDR3 is TGTGCCAGCAGCGGCGACTCAGATACGCAGTATTTT. Its protein is CASSGDSDTQYF.

The CDR3 DNA reads as TGTGCCAGCTACGGGACAGGGAATAGCAATCAGCCCCAGCATTTT. Translated, it gives CASYGTGNSNQPQHF. The chain combines TRBV5-8 with TRBJ1-5, with 9 bases lining up with TRBD1. From germline, CDR1 is SGHTS and CDR2 YDEGEE. The CDR3 totals 15 residues. J was trimmed by 0 bases and V by 7 bases; bases with no gene match: 5.

The V gene is TRBV12-3 or TRBV12-4, the J gene TRBJ2-5, with D hard to call. This CDR3 region has 13 residues. V was clipped by 5 bases and J by 0 bases, with 7 bases between them. In DNA, the CDR3 is TGTGCCAGCAGTGACCGGGACCAAGAGACCCAGTACTTC. Encoded protein: CASSDRDQETQYF.

The gene calls are TRBV4-2 and TRBJ1-3; the D is unclear. Trimming took off 0 bases at V and 7 bases at J, with 13 bases between the two ends. The CDR3 runs to 15 residues. Germline CDR1 and CDR2: LGHNA and YNFKEQ. The CDR3 DNA reads TGTGCCAGCAGCCAAGATGCAGGCCGTGGGAACACCATATATTTT. Amino acid sequence: CASSQDAGRGNTIYF.

The J gene is TRBJ1-1, the V gene TRBV6-2 or TRBV6-3; TRBD1 is a possible D gene (5 bases). Deletions cut 5 bases from V and 4 bases from J, with 14 bases between. The CDR3 is made up of 14 amino acids. CDR1 is MNHEY, CDR2 SVGEGT, per germline. The DNA of the CDR3 is TGTGCCAGCAGTAATCTACAGGAGGGCACTGAAGCTTTCTTT. It encodes CASSNLQEGTEAFF.

The J gene is TRBJ2-5, the V gene TRBV7-2; 7 bases map to TRBD2. CDR1 is SGHTA and CDR2 is FQGNSA in the germline V gene. This CDR3 is 15 amino acids long. Losses at the gene ends were 1 base for V and 3 bases for J; bases not matched to a gene: 5. CDR3 nucleotide sequence: TGTGCCAGCAGCTTAGTTTACCTAGCGGAAGAGACCCAGTACTTC. Protein product: CASSLVYLAEETQYF. Variable domain in full (rest from reference TRBV7-2 and TRBJ2-5): GAGVSQSPSNKVTEKGKDVELRCDPISGHTALYWYRQSLGQGLEFLIYFQGNSAPDKSGLPSDRFSAERTGGSVSTLTIQRTQQEDSAVYLCASSLVYLAEETQYFGPGTRLLVL.

V usage is TRBV19 and J usage is TRBJ2-1; 10 positions match TRBD2. The CDR3 extends over 15 amino acids. From germline, CDR1 is LNHDA and CDR2 SQIVND (reference sequence). V shed 6 bases and J 4 bases; nucleotides not matched to a gene: 6. The CDR3 protein is CASSISGGRYNEQFF. The CDR3 DNA sequence: TGTGCCAGTAGCATTAGCGGGGGGAGATACAATGAGCAGTTCTTC.

V usage is TRBV2 and J usage is TRBJ2-7, with D perhaps TRBD1 (6 bases). Trimming took off 3 bases at V and 2 bases at J, with 14 bases between the two ends. This CDR3 is built from 15 residues. Germline V gene lookup returns CDR1 SNHLY and CDR2 FYNNEI. The CDR3 sequence: CASSDGSGVPYEQYF. In DNA, the CDR3 is TGTGCCAGCAGTGACGGTTCAGGGGTTCCCTACGAGCAGTACTTC.

CDR3 residues: CSVELAGSNEQFF. CDR3 coding DNA: TGCAGCGTAGAACTAGCGGGAAGTAATGAGCAGTTCTTC. This chain joins TRBV29-1 and TRBJ2-1; TRBD2 aligns across 10 bases. This CDR3 is 13 amino acids long. With 6 bases clipped from V and 7 bases from J, the junction kept 6 bases outside the gene matches. Germline CDR1 and CDR2: SQVTM and ANQGSEA.

This clone was recorded once. Here the CDR3 reads CASSAGTLQTDTQYF. The CDR3 region has the DNA TGTGCCAGCAGCGCCGGGACTCTTCAAACAGATACGCAGTATTTT. The chain joins TRBV9 to TRBJ2-3, with D tentatively TRBD2 (6 bases). Germline-derived CDR1 and CDR2 are SGDLS and YYNGEE. The V and J ends lost 3 bases and 3 bases respectively, with 14 bases between them. The CDR3 is 15 amino acids.

This clone showed up just a few times. This chain joins TRBV19 and TRBJ1-5, with D hard to call. The CDR3 has 13 amino acids. The V end was cut by 7 bases, the J end by 2 bases, with 9 bases between. Germline values: CDR1 LNHDA, CDR2 SQIVND (reference sequence). The CDR3 reads CASTTQGNQPQHF. CDR3 sequence (DNA): TGTGCCAGTACCACCCAGGGCAATCAGCCCCAGCATTTT.

In DNA, the CDR3 is TGTGCCAGCTCACCCCCCGACAGGGTTGCTAATGAAAAACTGTTTTTT. Encoded protein: CASSPPDRVANEKLFF. The V gene is TRBV18, the J gene TRBJ1-4; 7 bases are shared with TRBD1. The CDR3 spans 16 residues. CDR1 KGHSH and CDR2 LQKENI come from the germline V gene. Germline trimming cut 3 bases from V and 3 bases from J; bases unmatched to any gene: 7.

The V and J genes are TRBV7-2 and TRBJ2-5, with 7 nucleotides matching TRBD1. The CDR3 is made up of 14 amino acids. V dropped 5 bases and J dropped 1; count of bases not matched to a gene: 4. Germline-derived CDR1 and CDR2 are SGHTA and FQGNSA. The CDR3 DNA is TGTGCCAGCAGCCAACGGACAGGCCAAGAGACCCAGTACTTC. Amino acids: CASSQRTGQETQYF.

The genes are TRBV2 and TRBJ2-7; TRBD2 aligns across 7 bases. CDR1 SNHLY and CDR2 FYNNEI come from the germline V gene. The V gene end was trimmed by 6 bases and the J gene end by 0 bases; junction bases not matched to a gene: 2. The CDR3 spans 13 residues. The CDR3 DNA is TGTGCCAGCAGGCGGACTAGCTCCTACGAGCAGTACTTC. It translates to CASRRTSSYEQYF.

The chain employs TRBV12-5 and TRBJ2-1; the D is unclear. This CDR3 has 12 residues. Germline V lookup: CDR1 LGHNT, CDR2 FRNRAP. The V end was cut by 5 bases, the J end by 10 bases, with 12 bases between. This CDR3 reads CASGLPLGEQFF. In DNA form, the CDR3 reads TGTGCTAGTGGTCTACCCTTGGGCGAGCAGTTCTTC.

J is TRBJ1-2 and V is TRBV19; 9 nucleotides line up with TRBD1. This CDR3 comprises 16 residues. CDR1 is LNHDA, CDR2 SQIVND, per germline (reference sequence). Trimming took 0 bases from V and 7 from J; bases not matched to a gene: 9. CDR3 coding DNA: TGTGCCAGTAGTATAGAAACAGGGGGCATCATTCGTGGCTACACCTTC. This encodes CASSIETGGIIRGYTF.

The J gene is TRBJ1-3, the V gene TRBV7-2; tentative D call: TRBD1 (5 bases). Trimming took off 5 bases at V and 2 bases at J, with 16 bases between the two ends. Looked up from germline, CDR1 is SGHTA and CDR2 is FQGNSA. CDR3 size: 16 residues. CDR3 sequence reads: CASSPAPGGPGNTIYF. The CDR3 DNA is TGTGCCAGCAGCCCCGCACCGGGGGGTCCTGGAAACACCATATATTTT.

The V and J genes are TRBV5-5 and TRBJ2-5, with D tentatively TRBD1 (6 bases). V was shortened by 4 bases and J by 0 bases, with 16 bases between the two germline ends. Germline CDR1 and CDR2: SGHKS and YYEKEE (reference sequence). The CDR3 spans 16 residues. The CDR3 loop reads CASSHRDTPYQETQYF. Written as DNA, the CDR3 is TGTGCCAGCAGCCACAGGGACACTCCGTACCAAGAGACCCAGTACTTC.

The V call is TRBV2, the J call TRBJ2-1, with 7 bases fitting TRBD2. The CDR3 has 15 residues. V was pared by 4 bases and J by 7 bases, with 10 bases of the junction left unmatched. Germline CDR1 reads SNHLY; CDR2 reads FYNNEI. The CDR3 spells CASSGGGSYYNEQFF. For the CDR3, the DNA is TGTGCCAGCAGTGGGGGCGGGAGTTACTATAATGAGCAGTTCTTC.

The chain employs TRBV5-6 and TRBJ1-1; D might be TRBD1 (5 bases). Trimming took 3 bases from V and 2 from J, leaving 14 bases between them. Germline CDR1 and CDR2: SGHDT and YYEEEE. This CDR3 has 15 amino acids. Here the CDR3 DNA reads TGTGCCAGCAGCTCCCTAACGCGGGACAACACTGAAGCTTTCTTT. It codes for CASSSLTRDNTEAFF.

This clone was seen a few times. The chain is built from TRBV27 and TRBJ2-2; 7 bases align to TRBD2. CDR1 MNHEY and CDR2 SMNVEV come from the germline V gene (reference sequence). The junction had 2 bases not matched to a gene; V was cut back by 3 bases and J by 1 base. CDR3 length: 15 amino acids. In nucleotides, the CDR3 is TGTGCCAGCAGTTTTCTAGCGGTGAACACCGGGGAGCTGTTTTTT. Amino acid sequence: CASSFLAVNTGELFF.